Listed here are 32 T cell receptor beta chains from one sample, sequenced in a study of cytomegalovirus exposure and HLA in healthy donors. This PCR relied on a set of 60 Vbeta primers and 13 Jbeta primers. Some clones are missing from TCRdb's copy, which holds only in-frame ones; the method was immunoSEQ multiplex PCR. Altogether 200,000 or so clones are present, over 65% being singletons, with the ten largest covering approximately 0.6%. The sequencing sample was made of PBMCs. The source of these receptors is a man aged 18 to 35 in good health and CMV-seronegative.

The chain is built from TRBV6-1 and TRBJ2-1; possibly TRBD1 for D (5 bases). Germline CDR1 MNHNS, CDR2 SASEGT. The ends were cut back, 2 bases at V and 7 bases at J, with 18 bases in the middle. This CDR3 contains 16 residues. The CDR3, as DNA: TGTGCCAGCAGTGAACCGGGCAGGGATTGGTGGAATGAGCAGTTCTTC. Protein sequence: CASSEPGRDWWNEQFF.

This clone has more than one count but fewer than ten. This rearrangement joins TRBV6-5 to TRBJ1-4; D is unresolved. The CDR3 has 14 amino acids. The germline gives CDR1 MNHEY, CDR2 SVGAGI. The V and J ends lost 4 bases and 1 base respectively, with 7 bases between them. In DNA form, the CDR3 reads TGTGCCAGCAGTTTGAGGATAACTAATGAAAAACTGTTTTTT. This sequence encodes CASSLRITNEKLFF.

This chain links TRBV5-6 with TRBJ1-1, with 10 positions matching TRBD1. The ends lost 0 bases at V and 7 bases at J; junction bases unmatched: 3. The CDR3 spans 14 residues. Looked up from germline, CDR1 is SGHDT and CDR2 is YYEEEE. The CDR3 nucleotides are TGTGCCAGCAGCTTGGGACAGGGGGCAGTTGAAGCTTTCTTT. Amino acids: CASSLGQGAVEAFF.

Only a few counts were recorded for this clone. This rearrangement joins TRBV19 to TRBJ1-1; 8 positions agree with TRBD1. The CDR3 is 17 amino acids. Germline values: CDR1 LNHDA, CDR2 SQIVND (reference sequence). Losses at the gene ends were 3 bases for V and 1 base for J; bases not matched to a gene: 10. CDR3 sequence (DNA): TGTGCCAGTAGTATCAGGTGGCAGGGGGCCTCGAACACTGAAGCTTTCTTT. It yields the protein CASSIRWQGASNTEAFF.

The gene calls are TRBV11-1 and TRBJ2-5, with D maybe TRBD2 (6 bases). The J call may not be correct, given that the DNA end is closer to TRBJ2-7. Germline CDR1 reads SGHAT; CDR2 reads FQDESV (reference sequence). This CDR3 contains 13 residues. Here the CDR3 DNA reads TGTGCCAGCAGCTCCCGGGGGACCTACGAGCAGTACTTC. This translates into CASSSRGTYEQYF.

This chain's CDR3 is CAGRYSYSGNTIYF. The CDR3 coding sequence is TGTGCCGGTCGGTACAGCTACTCTGGAAACACCATATATTTT. V usage is TRBV2 and J usage is TRBJ1-3, with D hard to call. The CDR3 contains 14 residues. V was pared by 11 bases and J by 0 bases, with 14 bases between. Per germline, CDR1 SNHLY and CDR2 FYNNEI.

The V and J genes are TRBV27 and TRBJ1-1; D is perhaps TRBD1 (6 bases). Germline-derived CDR1 and CDR2 are MNHEY and SMNVEV (reference sequence). This CDR3 contains 16 residues. Between the trimmed V and J ends, which lost 2 bases and 1 base, there was a span of 14 bases. The CDR3 spells CASSLGAGEWNTEAFF. For the CDR3, the DNA is TGTGCCAGCAGTTTAGGGGCAGGGGAATGGAACACTGAAGCTTTCTTT.

The chain has TRBV10-2 and TRBJ2-3, with 13 bases aligning to TRBD2. The CDR3 extends over 17 amino acids. Germline V gives CDR1 WSHSY, CDR2 SAAADI. The V and J ends lost 3 bases and 3 bases, in that order; junction bases with no gene match: 6. DNA of the CDR3: TGCGCCAGCAGTGACCCGTTGACTAGCGGGAGGACAGATACGCAGTATTTT. Residues: CASSDPLTSGRTDTQYF.

The chain has TRBV7-9 and TRBJ1-1; D not certain. This CDR3 comprises 15 residues. The ends were cut back, 5 bases at V and 1 base at J, with 14 bases in the middle. Germline CDR1 reads SEHNR; CDR2 reads FQNEAQ (reference sequence). The CDR3 region is CASSPPLGWNTEAFF. CDR3 sequence (DNA): TGTGCCAGCAGCCCACCACTCGGGTGGAACACTGAAGCTTTCTTT.

The rearrangement uses TRBV4-1 and TRBJ1-3, with TRBD1 identical over 10 bases. Unmatched junction bases numbered 9, after V lost 4 bases and J lost 3 bases. The CDR3 is 17 residues long. The germline V gene has CDR1 MGHRA and CDR2 YSYEKL. The CDR3 region has the DNA TGCGCCAGCAGCCGGACCGTAGGGACAGGGGATGGAAACACCATATATTTT. Translated: CASSRTVGTGDGNTIYF.

V and J are TRBV5-6 and TRBJ2-5; TRBD2 is a possible D gene (5 bases). CDR3 size: 17 residues. Germline V lookup: CDR1 SGHDT, CDR2 YYEEEE. Trimming took 0 bases from V and 0 from J, leaving 15 bases between them. The CDR3 nucleotides read TGTGCCAGCAGCTTGGGGCAGGACGCGACTAACCAAGAGACCCAGTACTTC. It specifies CASSLGQDATNQETQYF.

The rearrangement uses TRBV19 and TRBJ1-3; maybe TRBD1 (6 bases). The CDR3 length is 15 residues. Germline CDR1 reads LNHDA; CDR2 reads SQIVND (reference sequence). V gave up 5 bases and J gave up 0 bases, with 11 bases separating them. The CDR3 DNA is TGTGCCAGTAGTCGACAGGCGATCTCTGGAAACACCATATATTTT. Its translation: CASSRQAISGNTIYF.

The V call is TRBV7-9, the J call TRBJ2-7; 8 bases fit TRBD2. This CDR3 has 15 amino acids. Losses at the gene ends were 5 bases for V and 3 bases for J; bases not matched to a gene: 9. Germline V gives CDR1 SEHNR, CDR2 FQNEAQ (reference sequence). This chain's CDR3 is CASSGGSGRDYEQYF. CDR3 bases: TGTGCCAGCAGCGGGGGCAGCGGGAGAGACTACGAGCAGTACTTC.

The V call is TRBV7-8, the J call TRBJ2-2, with TRBD2 identical over 10 bases. The CDR3 spans 17 residues. The junction had 7 bases not matched to a gene; V was cut back by 2 bases and J by 4 bases. Germline CDR1 reads SGHVS; CDR2 reads FQNEAQ. This CDR3 is CASSLTLRTSGTGELFF. Here the CDR3 DNA reads TGTGCCAGCAGCTTAACTCTCCGGACTAGCGGCACCGGGGAGCTGTTTTTT.

The chain uses TRBV4-1 and TRBJ2-7; 9 bases map to TRBD1. Germline V gene sequence: CDR1 MGHRA, CDR2 YSYEKL. The CDR3 has 16 amino acids. The V and J ends lost 2 bases and 4 bases, in that order; junction bases with no gene match: 9. CDR3 bases: TGCGCCAGCAGCCAATTGACCGGGACAGGGAATTACGAGCAGTACTTC. Amino acids: CASSQLTGTGNYEQYF.

The chain uses TRBV5-4 and TRBJ2-3; 9 bases are shared with TRBD2. V dropped 4 bases and J dropped 0; count of bases not matched to a gene: 6. The germline V gene encodes CDR1 SGHNT and CDR2 YYREEE (reference sequence). The CDR3 has 16 amino acids. The chain's CDR3 is CASSLGTSRSTDTQYF. The CDR3 DNA follows: TGTGCCAGCAGCCTAGGGACTAGCAGAAGCACAGATACGCAGTATTTT.

The rearrangement joins TRBV5-6 to TRBJ2-5, with TRBD1 identical over 9 bases. The V gene's germline CDR1 is SGHDT and CDR2 YYEEEE. V lost 3 bases, J lost 4 bases, and 1 base stayed unmatched. This CDR3 has 13 residues. The CDR3 nucleotides read TGTGCCAGCAGCTACAGGGGGCGAGAGACCCAGTACTTC. This translates into CASSYRGRETQYF.

The J gene is TRBJ2-5, the V gene TRBV4-2, with a tentative D call TRBD2 (6 bases). V was trimmed by 8 bases and J by 5 bases, leaving 6 bases between them. CDR3 size: 10 residues. Germline CDR1 reads LGHNA; CDR2 reads YNFKEQ. The CDR3 protein is CASRGETQYF. In DNA form, the CDR3 reads TGTGCCAGCCGGGGGGAGACCCAGTACTTC.

In its sample, this clone was seen a few times. The chain combines TRBV9 with TRBJ2-5, with TRBD1 matching 8 bases. J gave up 4 bases and V 4 bases, and 9 bases lay outside the gene matches. CDR3 length: 15 residues. Germline V gives CDR1 SGDLS, CDR2 YYNGEE. This CDR3 is CASSSTGGTRETQYF. CDR3 bases: TGTGCCAGCAGCTCCACAGGGGGGACGAGAGAGACCCAGTACTTC.

This rearrangement joins TRBV28 to TRBJ1-1, with D possibly matching TRBD1 (6 bases). The CDR3 runs 16 residues. V was pared by 4 bases and J by 0 bases, with 15 bases between. Germline V CDR1 and CDR2: MDHEN, SYDVKM. Written as DNA, the CDR3 is TGTGCCAGCAGTTCCCCCAGGGGCACACTGAACACTGAAGCTTTCTTT. The encoded protein is CASSSPRGTLNTEAFF.

Written as DNA, the CDR3 is TGTGCCAGCAGTTACGTACAGGGGGGAGAAAAACTGTTTTTT. Translation: CASSYVQGGEKLFF. The chain employs TRBV6-5 and TRBJ1-4; TRBD1 matches at 8 bases. CDR3 size: 14 residues. CDR1 and CDR2 from the germline V gene are MNHEY and SVGAGI. The V and J ends lost 2 bases and 8 bases, in that order; junction bases with no gene match: 4.

This clone was seen only a few times. At one end, the junction sequence differs from germline, possibly due to a read error. CDR3 sequence reads: CASSSGLATEAQYF. CDR3 nucleotides: TGTGCCAGCAGCTCGGGACTAGCGACAGAGGCCCAGTACTTC. This chain links TRBV7-9 with TRBJ2-5; 10 nucleotides agree with TRBD2. The CDR3 runs 14 residues. The germline gives CDR1 SEHNR, CDR2 FQNEAQ (reference sequence).

V usage is TRBV4-2 and J usage is TRBJ1-4; D ambiguous. V lost 5 bases and J lost 1, with 17 bases in between. The CDR3 sequence is 17 residues long. CDR1 is LGHNA, CDR2 YNFKEQ, per germline. CDR3 sequence reads: CASSTAEYYGTNEKLFF. CDR3 bases: TGTGCCAGCAGCACGGCGGAGTACTATGGAACTAATGAAAAACTGTTTTTT.

The chain employs TRBV5-1 and TRBJ1-4; D is possibly TRBD1 (6 bases). The germline V and J ends were trimmed by 4 bases and 6 bases, with 13 bases remaining between them. Germline lookup yields CDR1 SGHRS and CDR2 YFSETQ. The CDR3 is 14 amino acids. CDR3 amino acids: CASSPDRPDEKLFF. Written as DNA, the CDR3 is TGCGCCAGCAGCCCGGACAGACCTGATGAAAAACTGTTTTTT.

The chain has TRBV5-1 and TRBJ2-7; the match to TRBD1 covers 7 bases. Unmatched junction bases numbered 10, after V lost 5 bases and J lost 5 bases. The CDR3 is 14 residues long. CDR1 and CDR2 (germline): SGHRS, YFSETQ. CDR3 in amino acids: CASSLRDRVDEQYF. CDR3 sequence (DNA): TGCGCCAGCAGTTTACGAGACAGGGTGGACGAGCAGTACTTC.

The chain is built from TRBV9 and TRBJ2-3; 9 bases map to TRBD2. Germline values: CDR1 SGDLS, CDR2 YYNGEE. Losses at the gene ends were 2 bases for V and 3 bases for J; bases not matched to a gene: 7. This CDR3 spans 16 amino acids. The CDR3 loop is CASSVGASGNTDTQYF. The DNA of the CDR3 is TGTGCCAGCAGCGTGGGTGCTAGCGGGAATACAGATACGCAGTATTTT.

J is TRBJ2-7 and V is TRBV7-9; TRBD1 matches 8 bases. The V gene end was trimmed by 5 bases and the J gene end by 3 bases; junction bases not matched to a gene: 3. CDR3 length equals 13 residues. Germline V gives CDR1 SEHNR, CDR2 FQNEAQ (reference sequence). CDR3 protein: CASSAGQVYEQYF. The CDR3 coding sequence is TGTGCCAGCAGCGCGGGACAGGTCTACGAGCAGTACTTC. The full variable domain, in which reference TRBV7-9 and TRBJ2-7 provide the parts outside the CDR3, is DTGVSQNPRHKITKRGQNVTFRCDPISEHNRLYWYRQTLGQGPEFLTYFQNEAQLEKSRLLSDRFSAERPKGSFSTLEIQRTEQGDSAMYLCASSAGQVYEQYFGPGTRLTVT.

The CDR3 DNA reads TGTGCCAGCTCACCACAACTACCGGGACAGGGGAAGAACGAGCAGTACTTC. Protein product: CASSPQLPGQGKNEQYF. V gene TRBV18 combines with J gene TRBJ2-7; TRBD1 agrees at 10 bases. The length of the CDR3 is 17 residues. The V gene end was trimmed by 1 base and the J gene end by 5 bases; junction bases not matched to a gene: 11. CDR1 KGHSH and CDR2 LQKENI come from the germline V gene.

This clone was picked up a small number of times. The chain has TRBV6-6 and TRBJ2-2; maybe TRBD1 (6 bases). V shed 5 bases and J shed 7 bases, with 17 bases lying between them. Germline CDR1 is MNHNY and CDR2 is SVGAGI (reference sequence). CDR3 length equals 15 residues. CDR3 sequence: CASSGTGQIVGELFF. The DNA for the CDR3 is TGTGCCAGCAGTGGCACAGGACAGATAGTCGGGGAGCTGTTTTTT.

The CDR3 is CASSLVRGFDTQYF. The DNA of the CDR3 is TGCGCCAGCAGCTTGGTCAGGGGCTTCGATACGCAGTATTTT. This rearrangement joins TRBV5-1 to TRBJ2-3, with a tentative D call TRBD1 (6 bases). CDR1 is SGHRS and CDR2 is YFSETQ in the germline V gene. The CDR3 is 14 amino acids. The V end lost 0 bases, the J end lost 6 bases, and 11 bases lay between the germline ends.

This clone was picked up many times. As DNA, the CDR3 is TGCGCCAGCAGCCAAGCGGGCCTAGCGGGAGGGCCTAGCTCCTACAATGAGCAGTTCTTC. Translated, it gives CASSQAGLAGGPSSYNEQFF. The chain has TRBV4-1 and TRBJ2-1; the match to TRBD2 covers 12 bases. Germline CDR1 MGHRA, CDR2 YSYEKL. The CDR3 spans 20 residues. V lost 1 base to trimming and J lost 0 bases; unmatched junction nucleotides: 10.

The genes are TRBV2 and TRBJ1-5, with D unclear. This CDR3 spans 12 amino acids. Trimming took off 4 bases at V and 5 bases at J, with 6 bases between the two ends. Per germline, CDR1 SNHLY and CDR2 FYNNEI. The CDR3 bases are TGTGCCAGCAGTGCCGGAGATCAGCCCCAGCATTTT. Protein: CASSAGDQPQHF.